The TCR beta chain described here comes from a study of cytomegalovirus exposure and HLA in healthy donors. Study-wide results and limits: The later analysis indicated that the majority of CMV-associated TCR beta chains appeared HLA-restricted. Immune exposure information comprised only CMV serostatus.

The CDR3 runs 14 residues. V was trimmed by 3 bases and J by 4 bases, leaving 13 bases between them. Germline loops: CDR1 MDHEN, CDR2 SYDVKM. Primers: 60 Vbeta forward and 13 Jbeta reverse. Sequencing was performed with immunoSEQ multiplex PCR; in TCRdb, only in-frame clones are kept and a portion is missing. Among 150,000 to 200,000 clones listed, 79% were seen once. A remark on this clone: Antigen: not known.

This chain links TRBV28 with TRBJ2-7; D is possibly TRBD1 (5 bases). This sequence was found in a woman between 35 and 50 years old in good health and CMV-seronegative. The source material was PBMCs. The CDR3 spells CASSFAQGGYEQYF. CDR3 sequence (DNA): TGTGCCAGCAGTTTTGCTCAGGGTGGATACGAGCAGTACTTC. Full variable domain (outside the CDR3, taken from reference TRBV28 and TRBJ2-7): DVKVTQSSRYLVKRTGEKVFLECVQDMDHENMFWYRQDPGLGLRLIYFSYDVKMKEKGDIPEGYSVSREKKERFSLILESASTNQTSMYLCASSFAQGGYEQYFGPGTRLTVT.